These 17 T cell receptor beta chains originate from one sample sequenced in a study of regulatory T cells in long-lasting Graves disease (dated by TCRdb to the early 2020s). The time point label on this specimen signifies: newly diagnosed GD, antithyroid drugs for less than 3 months. For both TCR sequencing and RNA sequencing, RNA was extracted from PBMCs using TRIzol. The method was multiplex PCR. The reads were generated on an Illumina HiSeq 4000. TCR beta libraries were built with iRepertoire HTBI primers and Arm-PCR amplification of CDR3 regions. The public reads were quality trimmed at Q25 with fastp and then assembled into clones with MiXCR by TCRdb, keeping productive beta chains. Each entry is one CDR3 protein sequence, shown with its most common DNA and genes. Here the sample has some 250,000 distinct CDR3 sequences; over 20% occur a single time. The ten top clones hold approximately 15% of the sample.

Sequencing was performed on peripheral blood mononuclear cells (PBMCs), taken at new diagnosis, from a patient treated with antithyroid drugs. Receptors were obtained from a female donor with Graves disease.

This clonotype was detected only a few times. This chain uses TRBV6-2 or TRBV6-3 with TRBJ1-6; tentatively, D is TRBD1 (5 bases). Trimming left V 8 bases short and J 4 bases short, with 12 bases between. CDR1 is MNHEY, CDR2 SVGEGT, per germline. The CDR3 is 14 amino acids. In DNA, the CDR3 is TGTGCCAGCGCTCGGACAATTTATAATTCACCCCTCCACTTT. Protein product: CASARTIYNSPLHF.

Ten or more counts support this clonotype. The genes are TRBV25-1 and TRBJ2-1, with D uncertain. CDR1 is MGHDK and CDR2 is SYGVNS in the germline V gene. CDR3 length equals 15 residues. V lost 2 bases and J 4 bases, leaving 12 bases between the germline ends. CDR3 coding DNA: TGTGCCAGCAGTGAAAATTTGGCAGTGTACAATGAGCAGTTCTTC. Protein: CASSENLAVYNEQFF.

This clonotype was detected ten times or more. The DNA for the CDR3 is TGTGCCAGCAGCTTAGATGCGTCGACAGGAAACACCATATATTTT. Amino acids: CASSLDASTGNTIYF. The genes are TRBV7-2 and TRBJ1-3; D is uncertain. The CDR3 consists of 15 residues. Germline V gene sequence: CDR1 SGHTA, CDR2 FQGNSA. Trimming shortened V by 1 base and J by 4 bases, and 11 bases separated the two germline ends.

This clonotype has at least ten counts. This rearrangement joins TRBV15 to TRBJ1-2; a possible D gene is TRBD1 (6 bases). This CDR3 spans 13 amino acids. The ends were cut back, 0 bases at V and 8 bases at J, with 10 bases in the middle. Germline assignment: CDR1 LNHNV and CDR2 YYDKDF (reference sequence). CDR3 sequence (DNA): TGTGCCACCAGCAGAGATCAGGGGTACGGCTACACCTTC. Amino acid sequence: CATSRDQGYGYTF.

The table lists this clonotype with a count of one. The gene calls are TRBV2 and TRBJ2-1, with TRBD2 as a possible D gene (6 bases). CDR1 is SNHLY and CDR2 is FYNNEI in the germline V gene. The V end lost 5 bases, the J end lost 8 bases, and 19 bases lay between the germline ends. The CDR3 spans 15 residues. The CDR3 loop is CASSFEGTQQYEQFF. The DNA for the CDR3 is TGTGCCAGCAGTTTTGAAGGGACTCAGCAATATGAGCAGTTCTTC.

This clonotype occurred many times. The V and J genes are TRBV10-3 and TRBJ1-2; 8 bases line up with TRBD1. CDR3 size: 14 residues. V dropped 1 base and J dropped 6; count of bases not matched to a gene: 4. The germline CDR1 and CDR2 sequences are ENHRY and SYGVKD. CDR3 in amino acids: CAISEWTGSDGYTF. CDR3 nucleotides: TGTGCCATCAGTGAGTGGACAGGGTCGGATGGCTACACCTTC.

This clonotype was observed at least ten times. This sequence joins TRBV20-1 and TRBJ1-5; the D gene is possibly TRBD1 (5 bases). The V gene lost 6 bases and the J gene lost 0 bases, with 12 bases spanning the gap. CDR1 is DFQATT and CDR2 is SNEGSKA in the germline V gene (reference sequence). The CDR3 is 14 residues long. The CDR3: CSASGYYSNQPQHF. In DNA, the CDR3 is TGCAGTGCCTCAGGGTATTATAGCAATCAGCCCCAGCATTTT.

About this clonotype itself: The junction departs from the called germline gene at one end, perhaps through a read error. This chain connects TRBV19 to TRBJ1-1, with D maybe TRBD1 (5 bases). The CDR3 covers 12 residues. Germline V lookup: CDR1 LNHDA, CDR2 SQIVND (reference sequence). The CDR3 reads CAGSRGTTEAFF. In nucleotides, the CDR3 is TGTGCCGGTAGTAGGGGTACCACTGAAGCTTTCTTT.

The chain links TRBV18 to TRBJ2-3; TRBD1 agrees at 7 bases. After removal of 4 bases from V and 2 bases from J, the junction contained 6 bases not matched to a gene. The CDR3 has 15 residues. Germline CDR1 is KGHSH and CDR2 is LQKENI. The CDR3 sequence: CASSRLTGTTDTQYF. The CDR3 DNA reads TGTGCCAGCTCACGTCTGACAGGGACCACAGATACGCAGTATTTT.

A word on this clonotype: With a much larger clone just one base away, this may be a read error. No conserved phenylalanine or tryptophan ends this CDR3, so it is likely a read error. The chain uses TRBV5-5 and TRBJ2-7; 10 positions match TRBD1. CDR3 length: 15 amino acids. CDR1 SGHKS and CDR2 YYEKEE come from the germline V gene (reference sequence). V trimming: 7 bases; J trimming: 4 bases; junction bases outside the gene matches: 11. CDR3 protein: CASSPSGTGVYEQYL. In DNA form, the CDR3 reads TGTGCCAGCTCACCTTCCGGGACAGGGGTATACGAGCAGTACCTC.

This clonotype was seen repeatedly, ten times or more. The CDR3 spells CASSLGGDYNEQFF. The CDR3 DNA sequence: TGTGCCAGCAGCTTAGGGGGGGATTACAATGAGCAGTTCTTC. The chain links TRBV5-4 to TRBJ2-1, with TRBD2 as a possible D gene (7 bases). Germline assignment: CDR1 SGHNT and CDR2 YYREEE (reference sequence). CDR3 length: 14 residues. The V and J ends lost 2 bases and 4 bases respectively, with 10 bases between them.

J is TRBJ2-1 and V is TRBV24-1; 12 nucleotides match TRBD2. The end of the DNA aligns better with TRBJ2-7, so the J call may be wrong. The CDR3 length is 18 residues. The germline V gene has CDR1 KGHDR and CDR2 SFDVKD. This CDR3 is CATSTPSGRGDSYNEQYF. The CDR3 DNA is TGTGCCACCAGTACTCCTAGCGGGAGGGGTGATTCCTACAATGAGCAGTACTTC.

This clonotype was seen ten or more times. The chain couples TRBV12-3 or TRBV12-4 to TRBJ2-7; 9 nucleotides agree with TRBD1. V gave up 8 bases and J gave up 5 bases; unmatched junction bases: 4. The CDR3 is 12 amino acids. The CDR3 is CASGTGSHEQYF. The CDR3 coding sequence is TGTGCCAGCGGGACAGGGAGTCACGAGCAGTACTTC.

This clonotype was counted many times. The V call is TRBV6-5, the J call TRBJ2-7; possible D gene TRBD1, 6 bases. The CDR3 length is 15 residues. Germline V lookup: CDR1 MNHEY, CDR2 SVGAGI. V lost 4 bases and J lost 2, with 15 bases in between. Here the CDR3 reads CASSWGSGDPYEQYF. The CDR3 region has the DNA TGTGCCAGCAGTTGGGGTTCAGGGGATCCCTACGAGCAGTACTTC.

This clonotype showed up many times. The chain carries TRBV2 and TRBJ1-1; D is unclear. Germline-derived CDR1 and CDR2 are SNHLY and FYNNEI. This CDR3 spans 16 amino acids. Trimming took 6 bases from V and 1 from J, leaving 18 bases between them. CDR3 nucleotide sequence: TGTGCCAGCAGGGATACCTCCTCGGGGAGGAACACTGAAGCTTTCTTT. As protein: CASRDTSSGRNTEAFF.

This clonotype occurred many times. The chain combines TRBV5-1 with TRBJ2-1; tentatively, D is TRBD1 or TRBD2 (5 bases each). The germline V gene has CDR1 SGHRS and CDR2 YFSETQ. The CDR3 loop spans 13 amino acids. Trimming pared 8 bases from V and 8 bases from J, leaving 17 bases between. The CDR3 region has the DNA TGCGCCAGTAAAAGAGGGGTGAGCGATGAGCAGTTCTTC. Amino acids: CASKRGVSDEQFF.

V usage is TRBV6-1 and J usage is TRBJ2-7; 14 positions match TRBD2. V shed 4 bases and J 1 base; nucleotides not matched to a gene: 6. The CDR3 is made up of 17 amino acids. In germline, CDR1 is MNHNS, CDR2 SASEGT. This CDR3 reads CASSGGLAGAGSYEQYF. CDR3 sequence (DNA): TGTGCCAGCAGTGGGGGACTAGCGGGAGCTGGGTCCTACGAGCAGTACTTC.